The clone carrying this T cell receptor beta chain was observed a handful of times. Its matching antigen is unknown. TCRdb reprocessed the RT-PCR reads via MiXCR and lists one record per CDR3 protein. Seen here are a few hundred thousand distinct CDR3 sequences, about 20% observed once, and the top ten hold about a tenth. This sample is drawn from a study of response to subunit inactivated influenza vaccine. Findings and limits, study-wide: With each seasonal influenza vaccination, the authors suggested, few new T cells are recruited.

The CDR3 has 13 amino acids. Trimming removed 8 bases at V and 6 bases at J, with 16 bases between. This TCR came from a man aged 50 to 69 who received an inactivated influenza vaccine. V gene TRBV12-3 or TRBV12-4 combines with J gene TRBJ1-1; D remains ambiguous. This sample comprised PBMCs from blood, obtained 21 months after vaccination. In DNA, the CDR3 is TGTGCCAGCGGTCCGCGGGAGGGTTCTGAAGCTTTCTTT. This codes for CASGPREGSEAFF.